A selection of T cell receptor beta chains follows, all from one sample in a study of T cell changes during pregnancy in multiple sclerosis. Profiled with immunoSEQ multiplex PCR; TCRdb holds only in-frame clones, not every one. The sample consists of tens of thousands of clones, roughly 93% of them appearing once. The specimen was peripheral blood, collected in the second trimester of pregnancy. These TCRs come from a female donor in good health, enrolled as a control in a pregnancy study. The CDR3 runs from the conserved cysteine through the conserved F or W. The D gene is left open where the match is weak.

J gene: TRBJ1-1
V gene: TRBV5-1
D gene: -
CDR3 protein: CASSAEANTEAFF
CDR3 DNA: TGCGCCAGCAGCGCCGAGGCGAACACTGAAGCTTTCTTT

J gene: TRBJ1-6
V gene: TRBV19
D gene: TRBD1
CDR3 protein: CASQDRAGSPLHF
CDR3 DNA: TGTGCCAGTCAGGACAGGGCTGGATCACCCCTCCACTTT

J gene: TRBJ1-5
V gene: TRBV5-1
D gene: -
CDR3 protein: CASSLGGRSSQPQHF
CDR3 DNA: TGCGCCAGCAGCTTGGGAGGGCGCTCCTCCCAGCCCCAGCATTTT

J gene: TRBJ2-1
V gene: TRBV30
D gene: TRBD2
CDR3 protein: CAWSVRLADNEQFF
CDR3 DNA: TGTGCCTGGAGTGTACGTCTAGCGGACAATGAGCAGTTCTTC

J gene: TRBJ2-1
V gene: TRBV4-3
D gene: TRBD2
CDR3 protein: CASSQDSSGGGPGEQFF
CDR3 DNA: TGCGCCAGCAGCCAAGATAGTAGCGGGGGGGGCCCGGGTGAGCAGTTCTTC

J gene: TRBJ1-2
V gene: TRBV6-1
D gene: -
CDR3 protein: CASSLSGYGYTF
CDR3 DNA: TGTGCCAGCAGTCTATCCGGCTATGGCTACACCTTC

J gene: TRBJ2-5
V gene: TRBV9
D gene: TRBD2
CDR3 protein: CASSPFSGRVQETQYF
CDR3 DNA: TGTGCCAGCAGCCCTTTTAGCGGGAGAGTCCAAGAGACCCAGTACTTC

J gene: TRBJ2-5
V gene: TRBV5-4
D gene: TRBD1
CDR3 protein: CASRPSGTGRQETQYF
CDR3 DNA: TGTGCCAGCAGGCCCTCCGGGACAGGACGCCAAGAGACCCAGTACTTC

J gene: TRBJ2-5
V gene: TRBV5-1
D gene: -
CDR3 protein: CASSPDQETQYF
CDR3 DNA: TGCGCCAGCAGCCCGGACCAAGAGACCCAGTACTTC

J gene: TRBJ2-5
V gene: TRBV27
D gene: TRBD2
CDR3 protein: CASSSLAGQETQYF
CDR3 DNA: TGTGCCAGCAGTTCCCTAGCGGGACAAGAGACCCAGTACTTC

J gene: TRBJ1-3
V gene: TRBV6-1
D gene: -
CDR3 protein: CASSEDRAPSGNTIYF
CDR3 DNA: TGTGCCAGCAGTGAAGACAGGGCCCCCTCTGGAAACACCATATATTTT

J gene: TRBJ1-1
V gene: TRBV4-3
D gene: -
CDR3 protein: CASSQDRGSEAFF
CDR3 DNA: TGCGCCAGCAGCCAAGATCGGGGATCTGAAGCTTTCTTT

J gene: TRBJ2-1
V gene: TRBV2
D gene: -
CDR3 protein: CASRPLGYNEQFF
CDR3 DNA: TGTGCCAGCAGGCCACTAGGCTACAATGAGCAGTTCTTC

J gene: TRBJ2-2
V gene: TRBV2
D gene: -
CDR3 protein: CASSEALLGRAWAGELFF
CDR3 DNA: TGTGCCAGCAGTGAAGCGCTTCTAGGCAGGGCCTGGGCCGGGGAGCTGTTTTTT

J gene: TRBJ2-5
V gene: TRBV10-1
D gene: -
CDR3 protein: CASSESPGKTQYF
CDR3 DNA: TGCGCCAGCAGTGAGTCGCCGGGAAAGACCCAGTACTTC

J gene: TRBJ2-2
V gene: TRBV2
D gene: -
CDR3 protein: CASSDSGTNTGELFF
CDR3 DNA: TGTGCCAGCAGTGATTCGGGGACTAACACCGGGGAGCTGTTTTTT